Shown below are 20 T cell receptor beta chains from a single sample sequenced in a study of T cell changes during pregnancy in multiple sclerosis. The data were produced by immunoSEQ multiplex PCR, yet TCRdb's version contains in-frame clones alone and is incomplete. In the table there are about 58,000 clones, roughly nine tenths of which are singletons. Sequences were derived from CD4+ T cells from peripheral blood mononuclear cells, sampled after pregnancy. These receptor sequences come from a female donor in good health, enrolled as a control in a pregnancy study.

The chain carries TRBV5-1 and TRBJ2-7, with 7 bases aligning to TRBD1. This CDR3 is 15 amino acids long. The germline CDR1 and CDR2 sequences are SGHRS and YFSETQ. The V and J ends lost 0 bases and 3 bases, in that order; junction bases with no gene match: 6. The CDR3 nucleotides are TGCGCCAGCAGCTTGGGCCCCGGGGACAGCTACGAGCAGTACTTC. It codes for CASSLGPGDSYEQYF.

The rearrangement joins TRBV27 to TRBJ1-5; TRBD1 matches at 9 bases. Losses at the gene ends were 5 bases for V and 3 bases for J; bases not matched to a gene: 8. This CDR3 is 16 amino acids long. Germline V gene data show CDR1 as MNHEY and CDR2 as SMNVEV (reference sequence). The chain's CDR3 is CASSVLGTGHNQPQHF. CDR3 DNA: TGTGCCAGCAGTGTCCTAGGGACAGGGCACAATCAGCCCCAGCATTTT.

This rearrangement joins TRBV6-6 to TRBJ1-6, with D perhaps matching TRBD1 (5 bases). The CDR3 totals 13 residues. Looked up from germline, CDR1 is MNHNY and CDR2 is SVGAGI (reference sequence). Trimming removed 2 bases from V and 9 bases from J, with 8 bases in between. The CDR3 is CASSYPGSSPLHF. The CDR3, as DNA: TGTGCCAGCAGTTACCCAGGGTCTTCACCCCTCCACTTT.

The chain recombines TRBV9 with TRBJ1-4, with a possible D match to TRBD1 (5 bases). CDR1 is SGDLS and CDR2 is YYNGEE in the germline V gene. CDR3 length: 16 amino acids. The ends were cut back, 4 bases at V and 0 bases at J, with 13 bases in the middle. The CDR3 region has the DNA TGTGCCAGCAGCACTCCTACAGGTGCAACTAATGAAAAACTGTTTTTT. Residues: CASSTPTGATNEKLFF.

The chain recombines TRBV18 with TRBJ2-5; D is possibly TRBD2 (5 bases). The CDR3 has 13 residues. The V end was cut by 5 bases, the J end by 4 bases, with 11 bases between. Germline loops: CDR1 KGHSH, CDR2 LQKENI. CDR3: CASSLRERETQYF. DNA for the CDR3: TGTGCCAGCTCATTACGGGAAAGAGAGACCCAGTACTTC.

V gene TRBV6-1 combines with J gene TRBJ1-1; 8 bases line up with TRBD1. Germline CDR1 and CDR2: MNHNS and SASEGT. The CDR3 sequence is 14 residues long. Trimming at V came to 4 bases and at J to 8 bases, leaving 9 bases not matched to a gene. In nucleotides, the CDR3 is TGTGCCAGCAGTGCCCGACTGACAGGGGCGGAAGCTTTCTTT. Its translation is CASSARLTGAEAFF.

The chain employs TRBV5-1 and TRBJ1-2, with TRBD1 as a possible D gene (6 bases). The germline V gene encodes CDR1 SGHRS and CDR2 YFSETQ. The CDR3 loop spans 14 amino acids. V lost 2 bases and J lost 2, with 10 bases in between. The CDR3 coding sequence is TGCGCCAGCAGCTTACAGGGATTAAACTATGGCTACACCTTC. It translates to CASSLQGLNYGYTF. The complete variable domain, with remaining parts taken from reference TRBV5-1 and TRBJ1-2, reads KAGVTQTPRYLIKTRGQQVTLSCSPISGHRSVSWYQQTPGQGLQFLFEYFSETQRNKGNFPGRFSGRQFSNSRSEMNVSTLELGDSALYLCASSLQGLNYGYTFGSGTRLTVV.

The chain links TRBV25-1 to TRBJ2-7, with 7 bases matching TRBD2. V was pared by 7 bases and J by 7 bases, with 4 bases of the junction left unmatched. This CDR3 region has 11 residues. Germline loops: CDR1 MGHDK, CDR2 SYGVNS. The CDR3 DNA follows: TGTGCCAGCACGGCCGGGAGGGAGCAGTACTTC. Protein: CASTAGREQYF.

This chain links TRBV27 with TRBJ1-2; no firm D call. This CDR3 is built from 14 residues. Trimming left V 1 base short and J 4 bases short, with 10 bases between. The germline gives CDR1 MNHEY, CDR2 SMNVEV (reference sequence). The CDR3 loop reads CASSLFRGSYGYTF. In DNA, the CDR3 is TGTGCCAGCAGTTTATTTAGAGGCAGCTATGGCTACACCTTC.

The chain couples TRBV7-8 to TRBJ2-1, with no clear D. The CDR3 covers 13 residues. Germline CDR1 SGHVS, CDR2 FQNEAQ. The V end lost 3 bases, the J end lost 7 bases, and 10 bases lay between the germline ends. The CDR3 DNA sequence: TGTGCCAGCAGCTTGCGAACCCCTAATGAGCAGTTCTTC. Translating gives CASSLRTPNEQFF.

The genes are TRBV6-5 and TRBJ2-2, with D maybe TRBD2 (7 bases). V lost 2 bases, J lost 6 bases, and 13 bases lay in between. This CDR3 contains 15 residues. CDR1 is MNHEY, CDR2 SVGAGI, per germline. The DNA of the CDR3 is TGTGCCAGCAGTTACGGGGGGGGGCATGCCGGGGAGCTGTTTTTT. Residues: CASSYGGGHAGELFF.

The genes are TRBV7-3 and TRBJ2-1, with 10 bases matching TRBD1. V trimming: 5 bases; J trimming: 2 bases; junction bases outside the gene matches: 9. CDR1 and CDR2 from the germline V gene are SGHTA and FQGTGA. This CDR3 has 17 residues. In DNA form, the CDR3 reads TGTGCCAGCAGCCCCCAGGGGGGACAGGGGACCTACAATGAGCAGTTCTTC. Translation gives CASSPQGGQGTYNEQFF. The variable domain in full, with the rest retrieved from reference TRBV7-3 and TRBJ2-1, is GAGVSQTPSNKVTEKGKYVELRCDPISGHTALYWYRQSLGQGPEFLIYFQGTGAADDSGLPNDRFFAVRPEGSVSTLKIQRTERGDSAVYLCASSPQGGQGTYNEQFFGPGTRLTVL.

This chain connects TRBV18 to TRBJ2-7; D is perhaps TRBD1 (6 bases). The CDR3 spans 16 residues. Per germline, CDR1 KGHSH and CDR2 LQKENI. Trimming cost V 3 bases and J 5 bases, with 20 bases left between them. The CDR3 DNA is TGTGCCAGCTCACCTAACACCGCAGGGGTCGGGGACGAGCAGTACTTC. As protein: CASSPNTAGVGDEQYF. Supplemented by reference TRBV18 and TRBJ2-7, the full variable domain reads NAGVMQNPRHLVRRRGQEARLRCSPMKGHSHVYWYRQLPEEGLKFMVYLQKENIIDESGMPKERFSAEFPKEGPSILRIQQVVRGDSAAYFCASSPNTAGVGDEQYFGPGTRLTVT.

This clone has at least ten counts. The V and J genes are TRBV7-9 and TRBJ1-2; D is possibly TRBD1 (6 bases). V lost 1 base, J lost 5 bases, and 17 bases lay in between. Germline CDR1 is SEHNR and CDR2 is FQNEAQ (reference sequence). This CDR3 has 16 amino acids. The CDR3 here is CASSLEFSVRGYGYTF. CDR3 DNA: TGTGCCAGCAGCTTAGAATTTTCCGTGAGGGGGTATGGCTACACCTTC.

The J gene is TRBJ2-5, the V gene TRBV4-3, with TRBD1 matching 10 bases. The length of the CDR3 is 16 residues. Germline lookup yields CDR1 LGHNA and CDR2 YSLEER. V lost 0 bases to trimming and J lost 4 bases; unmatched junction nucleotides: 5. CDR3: CASSQDLRTGGETQYF. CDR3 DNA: TGCGCCAGCAGCCAAGATCTTAGGACAGGGGGAGAGACCCAGTACTTC.

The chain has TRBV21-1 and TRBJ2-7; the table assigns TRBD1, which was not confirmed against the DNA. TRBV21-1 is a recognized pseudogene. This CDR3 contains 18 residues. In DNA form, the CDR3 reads TGTGCCAGCAGCTCACCTGCGGTTCAGCACAAAAGGGGGATCGAGCAGTACTTC. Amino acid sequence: CASSSPAVQHKRGIEQYF.

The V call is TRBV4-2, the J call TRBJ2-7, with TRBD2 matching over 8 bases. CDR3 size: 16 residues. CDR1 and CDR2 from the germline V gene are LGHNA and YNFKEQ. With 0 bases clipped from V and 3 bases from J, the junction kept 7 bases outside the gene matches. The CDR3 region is CASSQDVSGGYYEQYF. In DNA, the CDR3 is TGTGCCAGCAGCCAAGATGTCTCGGGGGGGTACTACGAGCAGTACTTC.

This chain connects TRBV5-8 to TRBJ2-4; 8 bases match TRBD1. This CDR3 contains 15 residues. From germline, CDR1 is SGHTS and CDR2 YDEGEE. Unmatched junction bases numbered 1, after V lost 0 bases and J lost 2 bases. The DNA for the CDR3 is TGTGCCAGCAGCTTGGGACAGGGGACCAAAAACATTCAGTACTTC. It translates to CASSLGQGTKNIQYF.

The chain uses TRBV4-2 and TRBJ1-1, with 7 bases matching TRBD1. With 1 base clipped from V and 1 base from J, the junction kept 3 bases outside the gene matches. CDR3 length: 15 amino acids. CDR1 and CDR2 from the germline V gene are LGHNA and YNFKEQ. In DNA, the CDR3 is TGTGCCAGCAGCCAAGTGGGGACAGCGAACACTGAAGCTTTCTTT. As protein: CASSQVGTANTEAFF.

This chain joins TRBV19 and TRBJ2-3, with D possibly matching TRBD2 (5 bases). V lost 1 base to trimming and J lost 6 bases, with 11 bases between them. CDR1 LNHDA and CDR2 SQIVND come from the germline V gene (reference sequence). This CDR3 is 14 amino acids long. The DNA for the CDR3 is TGTGCCAGTAGTATAGGTGCCCGGGGTGATACGCAGTATTTT. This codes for CASSIGARGDTQYF.